This TCR beta chain appears in the sequencing data of a study of memory CD8 T cells in hepatitis C reinfection. As for the study in general: After reinfection, two primary-infection resolvers became chronically infected. A positive HCV RNA test after two negatives ≥60 days apart defined reinfection.

The time point denotes: peak reinfection, 3 to 8 weeks after reinfection detection. The sorted cells went straight to TCR sequencing with no prior in vitro expansion. This table comes from immunoSEQ multiplex PCR, and its TCRdb copy is limited to in-frame clones, with some not included. The data show 35,000 to 50,000 clones, around 87% seen once. Trimming at V came to 6 bases and at J to 6 bases, leaving 7 bases not matched to a gene. The CDR3 has 15 residues. Germline lookup yields CDR1 MNHNS and CDR2 SASEGT. This receptor was identified in a man younger than 35 with hepatitis C virus infection. The sample consisted of naive CD8+ T cells sorted from blood. The chain has TRBV6-1 and TRBJ2-2, with 10 bases that match TRBD1. CDR3 DNA sequence: TGTGCCAGCAGCACCGGGACAGGGGTTCCCGGGGAGCTGTTTTTT. Protein: CASSTGTGVPGELFF.